This T cell receptor beta chain is from a study of cytomegalovirus exposure and HLA in healthy donors (dated by TCRdb to 2016 to 2017). Study-wide context: According to an earlier analysis of 587 of the donors, 150 million to 200 million T cells yielded 120 million or so unique TCR beta sequences and approximately 280 Gb of sequence data. All discovery cohort repertoires had been generated on a single sequencing platform. An earlier analysis of about 620 of the donors applied high-throughput TCR beta sequencing to assess whether each TCR beta V gene segment acted as functional or pseudogenic. To predict cytomegalovirus infection status, the study combined high-throughput TCR immunosequencing, statistical association of individual TCRs with disease status, and machine learning. Both class I and class II loci were covered by HLA typing, at four-digit resolution. In addition to the first cohort of 650 to 800 subjects, a separate validation cohort of approximately 110 different subjects was used. Typing coverage varied by locus: about 629-630 donors for A, B, C, DRB1 and DQB1; some 520 for DQA1; some 610 for DPA1; approximately 450 for DPB1. An early release covering more than 500 HLA-typed donors comprised approximately 300 gigabases of sequencing data and around 80 million unique TCR sequences. Five DR-DQ haplotypes were handled as single units for association and clustering because linkage in the cohort was strong. The study profiled the T cell repertoires of 500 to 800 subjects by immunosequencing and related them to cytomegalovirus serostatus. Donor age, sex, ethnicity and CMV serostatus were compiled together with the repertoire data. A later genetic analysis used genome-wide SNP genotypes for about three fifths of the 666 donors, treating that subset as a discovery cohort. On average, around 230,000 unique TCR beta nucleotide sequences were sequenced per donor among fewer than 500 genotyped donors of the cohort, with 15% to 20% of those sequences being non-productive. The genetic ancestry cluster associated with self-reported Caucasian donors included approximately 85% of the roughly 400 genotyped donors. A later analysis re-analyzed previously published TCR beta repertoires from 550 to 700 donors and added high-resolution HLA genotyping to study TCR occurrence patterns. The study aimed to test whether signatures of past pathogen exposure could be identified by cataloging public T cell receptors. Rather than using new phenotypic data, the later analysis identified candidate immune exposures from TCR beta sequences and from how often those sequences occurred across donors. Beyond this particular receptor, the publication reports: A further reported finding was that TCR beta sequences accurately predicted the HLA-A and HLA-B alleles for most subjects in the first cohort. When HLA alleles, especially DR and DQ, strongly co-occurred, attributing TCR associations to individual alleles was difficult. Broadly in line with IMGT annotations, most TCR beta V segments showed up in productive rearrangements about 87% or about 30% of the time in an earlier analysis of roughly 590 of the donors. Linkage disequilibrium might explain the correlated functional status among segregating V segments, but an unknown experimental factor could not be excluded. While some public TCRs were present in many individuals, most TCR sequences turned up only very rarely across donors. Compared with the approximately 600-donor mean, donors in an Asian-associated ancestry cluster had fewer N-insertions in productive TCRs, according to a later genetic analysis. The classifier was reported to diagnose cytomegalovirus status with high specificity and sensitivity in both the original cohort and the validation cohort. A later analysis found that most CMV-associated TCR beta chains appeared HLA-restricted, with HLA associations seemingly driven largely by CMV exposure. In a later analysis, HLA-associated TCR beta chains were found to be more clonally expanded and to have lower generation probabilities than equally common non-associated chains. For the cohort, immune exposure information was limited to CMV serostatus. The earlier analysis of 587 of the donors excluded over 15 rarely observed V segments, including chromosome 9 orphons, because counts were too low. The authors suggested that the approach could potentially be extended to other disease states and immunological phenotypes. A group of highly shared sequence variants was considered likely to be a technical artifact of the sequencing pipeline. The presence/absence analyses assumed that sequencing depth was roughly uniform across donors, and that assumption may not be true. In a later analysis, some 17,000 TCR beta sequences were associated with specific HLA alleles at a false discovery rate of 0.05. The study gave a list of about 170 TCR beta chains associated with cytomegalovirus. Because HLA typing was missing for some donors at each locus, association tests included only the typed subset. The cohort was sequenced for TCR beta chains only, and without alpha or paired-chain data the features that could be detected were limited. Several of the top co-occurrence clusters appeared to be linked to parvovirus B19, influenza, CMV and Epstein-Barr virus, according to a later analysis. In vitro tests confirmed that a few of the cytomegalovirus-associated TCR beta chains recognize cytomegalovirus antigens. In a later genetic analysis, a missense DCLRE1C variant was associated with V-gene and J-gene trimming of TCR beta chains, and the association was replicated in an independent cohort. In a later analysis, the rate of TCR association differed among HLA loci, with DRB1 alleles having the most associated TCRs and HLA-C alleles having the fewest.

This clone was counted a single time. Its antigen is still unknown. One base away there is no much larger clone; base qualities are not given. The cohort consisted of 650 to 700 healthy bone marrow donors. At the time of sampling, every cohort member was nominally healthy, though immune exposures that went unrecorded were likely present. The donor was CMV seronegative and was included in the group of approximately 350 seronegative cohort members. A peripheral blood sample was collected from each donor, and TCR beta sequencing was performed on peripheral blood mononuclear cells. Genomic DNA was extracted from the blood cell samples with the Qiagen DNeasy Blood Extraction Kit. The method behind the library was the immunoSEQ multiplex PCR assay. A mixture of 60 forward primers for TCR Vbeta segments and 13 reverse primers for TCR Jbeta segments was used in the multiplex PCR. A multiplex PCR assay on genomic DNA amplified the CDR3 region of rearranged TCR beta genes. Amplified TCR beta libraries were sequenced as 87-base-pair reads on the Illumina HiSeq System. For the original study's pipeline: Across the roughly 600 repertoires, a later analysis counted about 81 million unique TCR beta chains, some 11 million of which were shared by at least two donors. Raw reads were error-corrected and collapsed into unique sequences with a nearest-neighbor algorithm that merged closely related sequences to remove PCR and sequencing errors. V, D and J gene segments were assigned by aligning CDR3 sequences to IMGT reference sequences. Each retained sequence needed at least a six-nucleotide match to both a V gene segment and a J gene segment. Rearrangements were classified as productive when the CDR3 lacked stop codons and remained in frame with V and J, and all other rearrangements were classified as non-productive. Following IMGT convention, CDR3 was defined as the stretch from the second conserved V-encoded cysteine to the conserved J-encoded phenylalanine. The earlier analysis of about 500 of the donors excluded sequences that lacked an unambiguous match to a single V gene segment. An earlier analysis of 587 of the donors classified V segments as functional when productive rearrangements were above 56.7% and as segregating when the standard deviation between donors was above 5%. A statistical classification framework was developed to diagnose cytomegalovirus status using the catalog of TCR beta chain sequences. In a later analysis, TCR nucleotide sequences were compared against IMGT/GENE-DB human TR gene sequences so that V and J genes could be assigned. A later analysis assigned CDR3 sequences and most-parsimonious VDJ recombination scenarios with the TCRdist pipeline. In a later analysis, each TCR beta chain was defined by its CDR3 amino acid sequence together with its V-gene family, and reads lacking a unique V-gene family were excluded. In a later analysis, approximately 590 highly shared, low-generation-probability nucleotide sequences were removed to address suspected cross-contamination and a sequencing artifact. For each public chain, a later analysis derived a clonal expansion index from normalized ranks of inferred template counts within each repertoire. A later analysis computed generation probabilities with a VDJ recombination model fitted to out-of-frame rearrangements, and checked the results against IGoR. A later analysis scored TCR-TCR, TCR-HLA and TCR-CMV co-occurrence with hypergeometric tests, applying a repertoire-size bias correction to TCR pairs. False discovery rates were estimated in a later analysis by permuting HLA or CMV assignments 20 times. A later analysis grouped co-occurring TCRs with DBSCAN, adding TCRdist sequence similarity when clustering within HLA-allele-positive subsets. Co-occurrence clustering excluded repertoires with fewer than 30,000 or more than 120,000 public chains, plus five with anomalous nucleotide sharing. TCRdb took this table from immuneACCESS and kept in-frame rearrangements with V and J called. Such tables lack part of the clones; where checked against another copy, unresolved V genes explain under half of the gap, and the rest is unexplained. V, J and clone size are taken as reported in that table, and D and trimming were inferred from the DNA itself. The sample profile shows around 110,000 clones; 81% of them were found once. The ten largest account for under 4% of the sample.

This clonotype was sampled from a woman aged 30 to 39 in good health and CMV-seronegative. Sequenced sample: PBMCs.

Here is the DNA: TGTGCCAGCAGCTTAGAGGCGGGAGCCCCAGAGACCCAGTACTTC. Its translation is CASSLEAGAPETQYF. Rearrangement joined TRBV7-2 to TRBJ2-5; a stretch of 7 junction bases matches TRBD2. From the cysteine up to the phenylalanine, the CDR3 has a length of 15 residues. Only the CDR3 part of the read is kept: 45 bases, read in frame from the first base. Sequences SGHTA (CDR1) and FQGNSA (CDR2) are obtained from the germline V gene. V loses 1 base at its end and J loses 4 bases; junction bases beyond the gene matches: 6.